Shown below are 32 T cell receptor beta chains from a single sample sequenced in a study of OX40 agonist ivuxolimab in advanced cancers. TCRdb's copy holds only in-frame clones and misses some; the assay was immunoSEQ multiplex PCR. The sample has some 49,000 clones; roughly 80% are singletons. Specimen: CD4+ or CD8+ T cells sorted from blood, collected in a trial of the OX40 agonist ivuxolimab. The receptors derive from an adult with an advanced solid tumor such as melanoma, head and neck, liver or kidney cancer.

This clone was counted once. V is TRBV2 and J is TRBJ2-3; 12 positions agree with TRBD2. CDR1 SNHLY and CDR2 FYNNEI come from the germline V gene. This CDR3 comprises 15 residues. J lost 5 bases, V lost 6 bases, and 6 bases had no gene match. CDR3 DNA: TGTGCCAGCAGAAAGCTAGCGGGGGGGAAAGATACGCAGTATTTT. Translating it yields CASRKLAGGKDTQYF.

The V and J genes are TRBV15 and TRBJ2-1; no definite D call. The CDR3 sequence is 16 residues long. CDR1 is LNHNV, CDR2 YYDKDF, per germline (reference sequence). Trimming pared 2 bases from V and 2 bases from J, leaving 13 bases between. In nucleotides, the CDR3 is TGTGCCACCAGCAGATCCCGAGTTCTTCCCTACAATGAGCAGTTCTTC. It codes for CATSRSRVLPYNEQFF.

The J gene is TRBJ1-4, the V gene TRBV29-1; TRBD1 might be the D (6 bases). CDR3 length equals 14 residues. With 6 bases removed from V and 6 bases from J, the gap between germline ends came to 17 bases. Germline lookup yields CDR1 SQVTM and CDR2 ANQGSEA. The CDR3 here is CSVGGQLDDEKLFF. The CDR3 DNA reads TGCAGCGTCGGGGGGCAACTTGATGATGAAAAACTGTTTTTT.

V gene TRBV9 combines with J gene TRBJ2-7; D unclear. Deletions cut 0 bases from V and 1 base from J, with 8 bases between. This CDR3 comprises 14 residues. CDR1 SGDLS and CDR2 YYNGEE come from the germline V gene. Written as DNA, the CDR3 is TGTGCCAGCAGCGTAGACCCGGGTTCCTACGAGCAGTACTTC. Protein: CASSVDPGSYEQYF.

There are a few counts of this clone. The rearrangement joins TRBV14 to TRBJ1-1, with no clear D. The germline gives CDR1 SGHDN, CDR2 FVKESK. The CDR3 extends over 14 amino acids. Trimming removed 3 bases from V and 4 bases from J, with 12 bases in between. CDR3 bases: TGTGCCAGCAGCCATCCGACTGAAAGCACTGAAGCTTTCTTT. Amino acid sequence: CASSHPTESTEAFF.

This chain uses TRBV6-5 with TRBJ1-1, with D maybe TRBD1 (6 bases). V gave up 6 bases and J gave up 0 bases, with 11 bases separating them. Germline lookup yields CDR1 MNHEY and CDR2 SVGAGI. CDR3 length: 14 amino acids. This chain's CDR3 is CASRATGLNTEAFF. CDR3 in DNA: TGTGCCAGCAGGGCGACAGGATTGAACACTGAAGCTTTCTTT.

This chain uses TRBV5-1 with TRBJ1-2; tentatively, D is TRBD1 (6 bases). V was cut by 3 bases and J by 2 bases, with 14 bases left in between. CDR3 size: 15 residues. The V gene's germline CDR1 is SGHRS and CDR2 YFSETQ. For the CDR3, the DNA is TGCGCCAGCAGCTATACAGGGACGGGCAACTATGGCTACACCTTC. Translating gives CASSYTGTGNYGYTF.

V and J are TRBV10-3 and TRBJ2-3; tentative D call: TRBD2 (7 bases). V lost 8 bases and J lost 8, with 17 bases in between. Germline V lookup: CDR1 ENHRY, CDR2 SYGVKD. The CDR3 spans 13 residues. The DNA of the CDR3 is TGTGCCATCCGGACAGCGACGGGGGGTACGCAGTATTTT. This translates into CAIRTATGGTQYF.

DNA of the CDR3: TGTGCCAGCAGCTCCCAGGGTGGCACAGATACGCAGTATTTT. It encodes CASSSQGGTDTQYF. V and J are TRBV7-3 and TRBJ2-3; D is perhaps TRBD1 (5 bases). The CDR3 loop spans 14 amino acids. Per the germline V gene, CDR1 is SGHTA and CDR2 is FQGTGA. The V end lost 4 bases, the J end lost 1 base, and 9 bases lay between the germline ends.

This rearrangement joins TRBV4-1 to TRBJ2-4, with 10 bases fitting TRBD2. The CDR3 extends over 17 amino acids. CDR1 and CDR2 from the germline V gene are MGHRA and YSYEKL. The ends lost 1 base at V and 9 bases at J; junction bases unmatched: 12. The chain's CDR3 is CASSQAWGAGGQSIQYF. DNA for the CDR3: TGCGCCAGCAGCCAAGCCTGGGGAGCGGGGGGGCAGAGCATTCAGTACTTC.

This clone was counted a single time. The rearrangement links TRBV5-4 to TRBJ1-2, with TRBD1 as a possible D gene (6 bases). The CDR3 has 15 residues. Germline CDR1 is SGHNT and CDR2 is YYREEE (reference sequence). V lost 5 bases to trimming and J lost 2 bases, with 16 bases between them. The CDR3: CASSPPRGGNYGYTF. In nucleotides, the CDR3 is TGTGCCAGCAGTCCCCCCAGGGGCGGCAACTATGGCTACACCTTC.

This clone is a singleton in its sample. One end of the junction fails to match germline, which may point to a read error. The chain carries TRBV9 and TRBJ2-5, with D unresolved. Germline V gene sequence: CDR1 SGDLS, CDR2 YYNGEE. The CDR3 contains 12 residues. The CDR3 spells CASSVGSTHLHF. DNA of the CDR3: TGTGCCAGCAGCGTAGGCTCCACCCATCTACACTTC.

This clone was seen just once. The V call is TRBV18, the J call TRBJ2-3; D is ambiguous. V lost 0 bases and J 3 bases, leaving 7 bases between the germline ends. CDR3 length equals 14 residues. Germline values: CDR1 KGHSH, CDR2 LQKENI. The CDR3 bases are TGTGCCAGCTCACCACCCCGCCCAACAGATACGCAGTATTTT. Encoded protein: CASSPPRPTDTQYF.

J is TRBJ2-1 and V is TRBV6-1; tentatively, D is TRBD1 or TRBD2 (5 bases each). Trimming took 8 bases from V and 9 from J, leaving 17 bases between them. Germline loops: CDR1 MNHNS, CDR2 SASEGT. The CDR3 loop spans 13 amino acids. The CDR3 DNA reads TGTGCCAGCTCCGGGACCCAAAGAGGTGAGCAGTTCTTC. Translating it yields CASSGTQRGEQFF.

V is TRBV7-6 and J is TRBJ2-5, with D tentatively TRBD2 (5 bases). Trimming removed 6 bases at V and 5 bases at J, with 16 bases between. The CDR3 runs to 14 residues. Germline lookup yields CDR1 SGHVS and CDR2 FNYEAQ. CDR3 sequence: CASSPVLPGETQYF. The CDR3 nucleotides read TGTGCCAGCAGTCCCGTCCTCCCGGGGGAGACCCAGTACTTC. The full variable domain, rest sourced from reference TRBV7-6 and TRBJ2-5, is GAGVSQSPRYKVTKRGQDVALRCDPISGHVSLYWYRQALGQGPEFLTYFNYEAQQDKSGLPNDRFSAERPEGSISTLTIQRTEQRDSAMYRCASSPVLPGETQYFGPGTRLLVL.

The chain couples TRBV28 to TRBJ1-1; D is possibly TRBD1 (5 bases). V lost 5 bases, J lost 4 bases, and 17 bases lay in between. The CDR3 totals 15 residues. Germline-derived CDR1 and CDR2 are MDHEN and SYDVKM. The CDR3 loop reads CASSPPRGLGTEAFF. In DNA, the CDR3 is TGTGCCAGCAGTCCTCCCCGGGGACTGGGCACTGAAGCTTTCTTT.

In this sample, this clone turned up once. J is TRBJ1-1 and V is TRBV19, with D perhaps matching TRBD1 (6 bases). Germline CDR1 LNHDA, CDR2 SQIVND (reference sequence). The CDR3 has 14 amino acids. Trimming took 7 bases from V and 3 from J, leaving 15 bases between them. For the CDR3, the DNA is TGTGCCAGTACCCCCTGGACAGACCACACTGAAGCTTTCTTT. Translation: CASTPWTDHTEAFF. The full variable domain, completed using reference TRBV19 and TRBJ1-1, is DGGITQSPKYLFRKEGQNVTLSCEQNLNHDAMYWYRQDPGQGLRLIYYSQIVNDFQKGDIAEGYSVSREKKESFPLTVTSAQKNPTAFYLCASTPWTDHTEAFFGQGTRLTVV.

V gene TRBV19 combines with J gene TRBJ2-3; D could derive from TRBD1 or TRBD2 (5 bases each). The V end lost 5 bases, the J end lost 12 bases, and 12 bases lay between the germline ends. The CDR3 is 11 amino acids. Germline V lookup: CDR1 LNHDA, CDR2 SQIVND (reference sequence). CDR3 sequence reads: CASSFTGTQYF. In nucleotides, the CDR3 is TGTGCCAGTAGTTTCACCGGGACCCAGTATTTT.

This chain links TRBV12-1 with TRBJ2-6; the D call of TRBD1 is as the table states it, not checked on the DNA. TRBV12-1 is assigned pseudogene status. The CDR3 consists of 18 residues. CDR3 amino acids: CASSFQVQAAGGANVLTF. CDR3 in DNA: TGTGCCAGCAGCTTTCAGGTGCAAGCTGCTGGGGGGGCCAACGTCCTGACTTTC.

This chain joins TRBV6-1 and TRBJ1-4; no firm D call. The CDR3 loop spans 13 amino acids. V was shortened by 6 bases and J by 4 bases, with 9 bases between the two germline ends. Germline-derived CDR1 and CDR2 are MNHNS and SASEGT. The CDR3 loop reads CASRVLINEKLFF. The CDR3 DNA follows: TGTGCCAGCAGAGTACTGATTAATGAAAAACTGTTTTTT.

The V call is TRBV6-1, the J call TRBJ2-4; no firm D call. V gave up 3 bases and J gave up 12 bases, with 12 bases separating them. Per the germline V gene, CDR1 is MNHNS and CDR2 is SASEGT. The CDR3 consists of 12 residues. For the CDR3, the DNA is TGTGCCAGCAGTGATTTGCCCCACGGTCAGTACTTC. The encoded protein is CASSDLPHGQYF.

This clone was seen a single time. The chain is built from TRBV5-1 and TRBJ2-5; 7 bases match TRBD1. This CDR3 has 14 residues. Germline V CDR1 and CDR2: SGHRS, YFSETQ. V gave up 3 bases and J gave up 5 bases; unmatched junction bases: 7. The DNA of the CDR3 is TGCGCCAGCAGCTCGAGGGGGCGGTCCGAGACCCAGTACTTC. It is translated as CASSSRGRSETQYF.

The chain carries TRBV28 and TRBJ2-1; 13 bases are a match to TRBD2. CDR1 is MDHEN, CDR2 SYDVKM, per germline. The junction had 9 bases not matched to a gene; V was cut back by 6 bases and J by 4 bases. CDR3 length equals 17 residues. The CDR3 coding sequence is TGTGCCAGCAGGGCGACTAGCGGGGGGATCGGGTACAATGAGCAGTTCTTC. Amino acids: CASRATSGGIGYNEQFF.

The V and J genes are TRBV11-1 and TRBJ2-2, with D unclear. Germline V gene data show CDR1 as SGHAT and CDR2 as FQDESV (reference sequence). V lost 1 base and J 4 bases, leaving 7 bases between the germline ends. There are 14 residues in the CDR3. DNA for the CDR3: TGTGCCAGCAGCTTAGGGCAGTTCACCGGGGAGCTGTTTTTT. It codes for CASSLGQFTGELFF.

The chain couples TRBV28 to TRBJ2-7; 9 bases align to TRBD1. V gave up 9 bases and J gave up 2 bases; unmatched junction bases: 2. The CDR3 runs to 12 residues. Germline CDR1 is MDHEN and CDR2 is SYDVKM. The CDR3 DNA follows: TGTGCCAGTGGACAGGGGACCTACGAGCAGTACTTC. The encoded protein is CASGQGTYEQYF.

Turning to this clone: One end of the junction is discordant with germline, which a read error may explain. The V and J genes are TRBV5-8 and TRBJ2-7; 7 bases are shared with TRBD1. Per germline, CDR1 SGHTS and CDR2 YDEGEE. CDR3 size: 11 residues. The chain's CDR3 is CASSVRDSHDF. DNA of the CDR3: TGTGCCAGCAGCGTCCGGGACAGCCACGACTTC. Full variable domain (rest looked up from reference TRBV5-8 and TRBJ2-7): EAGVTQSPTHLIKTRGQQATLRCSPISGHTSVYWYQQALGLGLQFLLWYDEGEERNRGNFPPRFSGRQFPNYSSELNVNALELEDSALYLCASSVRDSHDFGPGTRLTVT.

The V and J genes are TRBV28 and TRBJ1-2; D gene uncertain. The V end lost 8 bases, the J end lost 4 bases, and 14 bases lay between the germline ends. The CDR3 totals 13 residues. CDR1 and CDR2 (germline): MDHEN, SYDVKM. The CDR3 coding sequence is TGTGCCAGCTTATCGGGGAAGGGCTATGGCTACACCTTC. Translating gives CASLSGKGYGYTF.

The chain couples TRBV7-9 to TRBJ1-1; D unclear. With 4 bases removed from V and 3 bases from J, the gap between germline ends came to 9 bases. Germline CDR1 SEHNR, CDR2 FQNEAQ (reference sequence). This CDR3 is 13 amino acids long. Here the CDR3 reads CASSSRGYTEAFF. The DNA of the CDR3 is TGTGCCAGCAGCTCCCGCGGCTACACTGAAGCTTTCTTT.

The V gene is TRBV2, the J gene TRBJ1-5; 7 bases match TRBD1. The CDR3 runs to 15 residues. J was trimmed by 5 bases and V by 6 bases; bases with no gene match: 10. Germline V gene data show CDR1 as SNHLY and CDR2 as FYNNEI. The DNA for the CDR3 is TGTGCCAGCAGAGAGGGCAGGGGGGTATATCAGCCCCAGCATTTT. Amino acid sequence: CASREGRGVYQPQHF.

The rearrangement uses TRBV12-5 and TRBJ2-3, with a tentative D call TRBD2 (7 bases). The germline V gene encodes CDR1 LGHNT and CDR2 FRNRAP. Trimming removed 5 bases from V and 6 bases from J, with 21 bases in between. The CDR3 totals 16 residues. CDR3 nucleotide sequence: TGTGCTAGTGGTACCCGGGGTGCGGGGGCGCATGATACGCAGTATTTT. As protein: CASGTRGAGAHDTQYF.

This clone came up a few times. The genes are TRBV10-3 and TRBJ1-1; D might be TRBD1 (5 bases). V was shortened by 4 bases and J by 2 bases, with 17 bases between the two germline ends. CDR3 length: 16 amino acids. CDR1 and CDR2 (germline): ENHRY, SYGVKD. The CDR3 spells CAISGQPSGGNTEAFF. The CDR3 nucleotides are TGTGCCATCAGTGGTCAGCCCAGCGGGGGAAACACTGAAGCTTTCTTT.

V gene TRBV7-2 combines with J gene TRBJ1-2; TRBD1 aligns across 8 bases. CDR1 is SGHTA, CDR2 FQGNSA, per germline. The V segment lost 5 bases and the J segment 5 bases; nucleotides outside the gene matches: 4. The CDR3 loop spans 13 amino acids. The CDR3 nucleotides read TGTGCCAGCAGCGGACAGGGAGGATATGGCTACACCTTC. This gives the protein CASSGQGGYGYTF.